This section outlines one T cell receptor beta chain sequence together with its context. Its antigen is as yet unknown. Germline V gives CDR1 DFQATT, CDR2 SNEGSKA (reference sequence). There are 12 residues in the CDR3. This entry is derived from a study of Graves' ophthalmopathy and Graves' hyperthyroidism. Study information: Where ophthalmopathy was absent within 18 months of follow-up, hyperthyroidism was stable. Study-wide findings and caveats: Blood shared most expanded thyroid clonotypes above 0.001 frequency.

Patients were excluded if they had other autoimmune diseases or uncontrolled infections, and likewise if pregnancy or lactation applied. As the template, RNA transcripts were used to amplify TCR beta CDR3 regions. The first round was an RT-PCR with HTBI primers, and the second round was a multiplex PCR. TCRdb analysed the multiplex PCR reads with MiXCR anew, one entry per CDR3 protein. The sample consists of a few hundred thousand distinct CDR3 sequences, roughly 39% of them appearing once. This TCR derives from an adult man with Graves' hyperthyroidism. The chain recombines TRBV20-1 with TRBJ2-5; 7 positions agree with TRBD1. The sample consisted of peripheral blood or thyroid tissue (not recorded which). CDR3 nucleotides: TGCAGCGCCAGACAGGGCTGGGAGACCCAGTACTTC. It specifies CSARQGWETQYF.